Listed here are 21 T cell receptor beta chains from one sample, sequenced in a study of T-cell memory formation after mild COVID-19 (dated by TCRdb to about 2021). The library was generated by 5' RACE. Sequencing relied on an Illumina NovaSeq 6000. TCRdb took the public reads, trimmed them with fastp at Q25, ran MiXCR for clone calling and kept in-frame beta chains. Each CDR3 protein gets just one entry, which takes the most common genes and DNA from the rows behind it. The sample yields around 430,000 distinct CDR3 sequences; 16% were counted once. The ten largest clones represent about 22% of the sample. Input material: PBMCs or a T cell subset sorted from them (not recorded which). These receptors were obtained from a man in his late teens or twenties who had mild COVID-19 (a few samples of this study predate the infection). The sample titles of this study are shuffled in the database, so cell type and time point are left out; the donor was told from shared clones.

The chain joins TRBV28 to TRBJ2-3; 7 bases match TRBD1. This CDR3 has 14 residues. Germline values: CDR1 MDHEN, CDR2 SYDVKM. V shed 5 bases, J shed 1 base, and the junction held 3 bases outside the gene matches. The CDR3 bases are TGTGCCAGCAGTCCGGGACAGCGCACAGATACGCAGTATTTT. It is translated as CASSPGQRTDTQYF.

The chain employs TRBV19 and TRBJ2-5; D is uncertain. CDR1 is LNHDA and CDR2 is SQIVND in the germline V gene (reference sequence). The V end was cut by 4 bases, the J end by 2 bases, with 11 bases between. The CDR3 spans 14 residues. The DNA for the CDR3 is TGTGCCAGTAGTAAGTCTGGCGTTCAAGAGACCCAGTACTTC. The encoded protein is CASSKSGVQETQYF. Full variable domain (rest looked up from reference TRBV19 and TRBJ2-5): DGGITQSPKYLFRKEGQNVTLSCEQNLNHDAMYWYRQDPGQGLRLIYYSQIVNDFQKGDIAEGYSVSREKKESFPLTVTSAQKNPTAFYLCASSKSGVQETQYFGPGTRLLVL.

This clonotype has more than one count but fewer than ten. The chain combines TRBV5-4 with TRBJ1-1; TRBD1 is a possible D gene (6 bases). The V gene lost 4 bases and the J gene lost 3 bases, with 16 bases spanning the gap. Germline loops: CDR1 SGHNT, CDR2 YYREEE (reference sequence). The CDR3 runs to 15 residues. Here the CDR3 reads CASSLKTGLDTEAFF. The CDR3 nucleotides are TGTGCCAGCAGCCTAAAGACAGGACTTGACACTGAAGCTTTCTTT. Together with reference TRBV5-4 and TRBJ1-1, the CDR3 gives the full variable domain: ETGVTQSPTHLIKTRGQQVTLRCSSQSGHNTVSWYQQALGQGPQFIFQYYREEENGRGNFPPRFSGLQFPNYSSELNVNALELDDSALYLCASSLKTGLDTEAFFGQGTRLTVV.

This clonotype was detected only a few times. The rearrangement links TRBV29-1 to TRBJ2-5, with no clear D. Germline CDR1 is SQVTM and CDR2 is ANQGSEA. This CDR3 is 12 amino acids long. Trimming left V 4 bases short and J 7 bases short, with 13 bases between. This CDR3 is CSVVTSLATQYF. CDR3 nucleotide sequence: TGCAGCGTTGTAACCTCGCTTGCGACCCAGTACTTC.

This clonotype has more than one count but fewer than ten. V usage is TRBV5-4 and J usage is TRBJ2-7, with a possible D match to TRBD1 (6 bases). The DNA end lines up better with TRBJ2-5; the J call may be wrong. The CDR3 consists of 14 residues. Germline V gives CDR1 SGHNT, CDR2 YYREEE (reference sequence). The CDR3 DNA follows: TGTGCCAGCAGCTTGCTCGGGACATTCGAGACCCAGTACTTC. It codes for CASSLLGTFETQYF.

Only a few counts were recorded for this clonotype. The J gene is TRBJ1-1, the V gene TRBV6-5, with D possibly matching TRBD1 (5 bases). Trimming left V 8 bases short and J 0 bases short, with 10 bases between. Per the germline V gene, CDR1 is MNHEY and CDR2 is SVGAGI. This CDR3 is 13 amino acids long. The CDR3: CASLRGMNTEAFF. The CDR3 DNA reads TGTGCCAGCCTGCGGGGGATGAACACTGAAGCTTTCTTT.

This clonotype was seen a handful of times. The V gene is TRBV12-3 or TRBV12-4, the J gene TRBJ1-1; the D gene is possibly TRBD1 (6 bases). The CDR3 is made up of 14 amino acids. Trimming took 4 bases from V and 4 from J, leaving 13 bases between them. The CDR3 nucleotides are TGTGCCAGCAGTTACGGGGGGGCGCCCACTGAAGCTTTCTTT. The encoded protein is CASSYGGAPTEAFF.

The chain combines TRBV14 with TRBJ2-7, with 11 nucleotides matching TRBD2. With 5 bases clipped from V and 5 bases from J, the junction kept 11 bases outside the gene matches. The germline V gene has CDR1 SGHDN and CDR2 FVKESK. This CDR3 spans 16 amino acids. CDR3 sequence (DNA): TGTGCCAGCAGCTCCCGATGGCTAGCGGGGGGAAACGAGCAGTACTTC. This translates into CASSSRWLAGGNEQYF. Variable domain in full (rest from reference TRBV14 and TRBJ2-7): EAGVTQFPSHSVIEKGQTVTLRCDPISGHDNLYWYRRVMGKEIKFLLHFVKESKQDESGMPNNRFLAERTGGTYSTLKVQPAELEDSGVYFCASSSRWLAGGNEQYFGPGTRLTVT.

The V and J genes are TRBV10-2 and TRBJ1-2; D call uncertain. The CDR3 runs 14 residues. The ends were cut back, 5 bases at V and 5 bases at J, with 15 bases in the middle. Germline values: CDR1 WSHSY, CDR2 SAAADI. The DNA for the CDR3 is TGCGCCAGCAGTCCCGTGGGTCTCACGTATGGCTACACCTTC. This translates into CASSPVGLTYGYTF.

The chain has TRBV7-9 and TRBJ1-2; D not resolved. The ends were cut back, 8 bases at V and 6 bases at J, with 13 bases in the middle. Per the germline V gene, CDR1 is SEHNR and CDR2 is FQNEAQ (reference sequence). This CDR3 region has 12 residues. The CDR3 DNA reads TGTGCCAGCCTCAACAGACCCAATGGCTACACCTTC. It yields the protein CASLNRPNGYTF.

This clonotype was counted a few times. The gene calls are TRBV6-5 and TRBJ1-3, with D possibly matching TRBD1 (5 bases). CDR1 MNHEY and CDR2 SVGAGI come from the germline V gene. There are 14 residues in the CDR3. Trimming cost V 6 bases and J 0 bases, with 9 bases left between them. In nucleotides, the CDR3 is TGTGCCAGCAGATGGGGGGGCTCTGGAAACACCATATATTTT. Translation: CASRWGGSGNTIYF.

The chain carries TRBV7-2 and TRBJ1-1; D not certain. This CDR3 contains 14 residues. Germline CDR1 and CDR2: SGHTA and FQGNSA. Trimming left V 6 bases short and J 1 base short, with 12 bases between. CDR3: CASRPELTNTEAFF. The CDR3 nucleotides read TGTGCCAGCAGACCCGAGCTCACGAACACTGAAGCTTTCTTT.

This clonotype showed up just a few times. The V call is TRBV15, the J call TRBJ1-5; maybe TRBD1 (5 bases). V was shortened by 3 bases and J by 2 bases, with 17 bases between the two germline ends. Germline V lookup: CDR1 LNHNV, CDR2 YYDKDF (reference sequence). The CDR3 sequence is 17 residues long. The CDR3, as DNA: TGTGCCACCAGCAGTAGGGTCGGGGGATCAGGCAATCAGCCCCAGCATTTT. It translates to CATSSRVGGSGNQPQHF. The variable domain in full, completed from reference TRBV15 and TRBJ1-5, reads DAMVIQNPRYQVTQFGKPVTLSCSQTLNHNVMYWYQQKSSQAPKLLFHYYDKDFNNEADTPDNFQSRRPNTSFCFLDIRSPGLGDTAMYLCATSSRVGGSGNQPQHFGDGTRLSIL.

In its sample, this clonotype was seen a few times. DNA of the CDR3: TGTGCCAGCAGCTTTCAGGGGGGGGTTGGCACAGATACGCAGTATTTT. It translates to CASSFQGGVGTDTQYF. V is TRBV7-2 and J is TRBJ2-3; either TRBD1 or TRBD2 may fit D (7 bases each). The V end was cut by 3 bases, the J end by 1 base, with 14 bases between. The CDR3 spans 16 residues. Germline V gives CDR1 SGHTA, CDR2 FQGNSA.

This chain uses TRBV6-6 with TRBJ2-2, with 9 bases aligning to TRBD1. V shed 6 bases, J shed 7 bases, and the junction held 6 bases outside the gene matches. The germline V gene encodes CDR1 MNHNY and CDR2 SVGAGI (reference sequence). This CDR3 has 14 amino acids. The CDR3 DNA reads as TGTGCCAGCAGAAGACAGGGGGTTTTCGGGGAGCTGTTTTTT. Amino acids: CASRRQGVFGELFF.

The genes are TRBV27 and TRBJ1-1, with D unclear. The CDR3 is made up of 14 amino acids. Trimming stripped 3 bases from V and 4 bases from J, with 12 bases between. The germline CDR1 and CDR2 sequences are MNHEY and SMNVEV (reference sequence). CDR3 amino acids: CASSLKRDGTEAFF. DNA for the CDR3: TGTGCCAGCAGTTTGAAGAGGGATGGCACTGAAGCTTTCTTT.

The chain combines TRBV13 with TRBJ2-7; tentative D call: TRBD2 (6 bases). Germline V gene lookup returns CDR1 PRHDT and CDR2 FYEKMQ (reference sequence). Trimming removed 0 bases from V and 4 bases from J, with 19 bases in between. This CDR3 spans 17 amino acids. CDR3 coding DNA: TGTGCCAGCAGCTTAGGGGACGCCTCCATAGGGAGGTACGAGCAGTACTTC. Amino acid sequence: CASSLGDASIGRYEQYF.

A word on this clonotype: At one of its ends the junction is not consistent with the germline gene, which may arise from a read error. V gene TRBV6-1 combines with J gene TRBJ1-2; 10 nucleotides agree with TRBD1. The V gene's germline CDR1 is MNHNS and CDR2 SASEGT. The CDR3 loop spans 15 amino acids. CDR3 amino acids: CASRDVRDRGLGYTF. CDR3 DNA: TGTGCCAGCCGTGATGTCCGGGACAGGGGTCTTGGCTACACCTTC.

The chain is built from TRBV6-2 or TRBV6-3 and TRBJ2-3; perhaps TRBD2 as D (7 bases). The CDR3 is 15 amino acids. Trimming removed 2 bases at V and 5 bases at J, with 14 bases between. Germline CDR1 and CDR2: MNHEY and SVGEGT. Here the CDR3 reads CASSYPPGGGDTQYF. CDR3 sequence (DNA): TGTGCCAGCAGTTACCCGCCGGGGGGCGGAGATACGCAGTATTTT.

The J gene is TRBJ1-6, the V gene TRBV6-1, with a tentative D call TRBD1 (5 bases). V lost 11 bases to trimming and J lost 0 bases, with 8 bases between them. CDR1 MNHNS and CDR2 SASEGT come from the germline V gene. The CDR3 has 13 residues. The CDR3 is CAYRSSYNSPLHF. The CDR3 nucleotides read TGTGCCTACAGGAGCTCCTATAATTCACCCCTCCACTTT.

The genes are TRBV12-3 or TRBV12-4 and TRBJ1-2; the D is unclear. The CDR3 spans 14 residues. The V end lost 6 bases, the J end lost 8 bases, and 19 bases lay between the germline ends. The CDR3 region is CASRTRTRVDGYTF. For the CDR3, the DNA is TGTGCCAGCAGGACCAGGACGAGGGTAGACGGCTACACCTTC.